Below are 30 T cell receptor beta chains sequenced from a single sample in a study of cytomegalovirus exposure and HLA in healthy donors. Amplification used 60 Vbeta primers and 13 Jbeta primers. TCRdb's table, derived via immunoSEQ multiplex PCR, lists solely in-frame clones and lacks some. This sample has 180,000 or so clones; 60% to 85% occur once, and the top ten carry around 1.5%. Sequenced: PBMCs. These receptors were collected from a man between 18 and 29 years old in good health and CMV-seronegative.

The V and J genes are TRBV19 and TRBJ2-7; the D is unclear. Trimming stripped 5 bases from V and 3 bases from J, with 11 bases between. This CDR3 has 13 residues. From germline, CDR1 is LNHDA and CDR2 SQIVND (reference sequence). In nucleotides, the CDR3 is TGTGCCAGTAGTTCCAGCACAGACTACGAGCAGTACTTC. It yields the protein CASSSSTDYEQYF.

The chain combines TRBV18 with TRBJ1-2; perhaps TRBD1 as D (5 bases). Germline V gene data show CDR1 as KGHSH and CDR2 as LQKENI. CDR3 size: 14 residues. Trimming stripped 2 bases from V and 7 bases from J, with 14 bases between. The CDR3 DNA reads TGTGCCAGCTCACCAAGGGGACTGATGAGTGGCTACACCTTC. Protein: CASSPRGLMSGYTF.

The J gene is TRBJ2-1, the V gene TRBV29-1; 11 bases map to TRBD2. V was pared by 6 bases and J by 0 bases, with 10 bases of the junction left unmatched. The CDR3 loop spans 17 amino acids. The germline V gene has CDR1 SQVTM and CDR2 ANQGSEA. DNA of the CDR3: TGCAGCGTGAGGCTAGCGGGGGGTCACAGCTCCTACAATGAGCAGTTCTTC. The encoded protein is CSVRLAGGHSSYNEQFF.

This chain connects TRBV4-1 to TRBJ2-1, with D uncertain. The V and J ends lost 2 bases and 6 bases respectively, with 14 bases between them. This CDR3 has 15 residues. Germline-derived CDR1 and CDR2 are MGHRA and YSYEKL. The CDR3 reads CASSQKTPPGNEQFF. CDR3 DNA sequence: TGCGCCAGCAGCCAAAAAACCCCCCCAGGCAATGAGCAGTTCTTC.

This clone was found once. CDR3 bases: TGTGCCAGCAGCCGACCTAGCACCGAGCAGTACTTC. Translated: CASSRPSTEQYF. The chain uses TRBV6-1 and TRBJ2-7; tentatively, D is TRBD2 (5 bases). Germline V gives CDR1 MNHNS, CDR2 SASEGT. The V gene lost 6 bases and the J gene lost 6 bases, with 12 bases spanning the gap. The length of the CDR3 is 12 residues.

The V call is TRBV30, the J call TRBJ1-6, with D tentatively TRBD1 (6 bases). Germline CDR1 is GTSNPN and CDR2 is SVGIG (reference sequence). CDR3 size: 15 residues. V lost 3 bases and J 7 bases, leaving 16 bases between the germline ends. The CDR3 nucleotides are TGTGCCTGGAGGTTCCAGCGGACAGCAAATTCACCCCTCCACTTT. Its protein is CAWRFQRTANSPLHF.

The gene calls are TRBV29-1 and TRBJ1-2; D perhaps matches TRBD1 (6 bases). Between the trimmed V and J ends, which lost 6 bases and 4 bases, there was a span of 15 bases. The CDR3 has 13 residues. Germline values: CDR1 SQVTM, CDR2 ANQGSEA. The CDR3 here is CSVPTQGPYGYTF. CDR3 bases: TGCAGCGTCCCTACACAGGGCCCCTATGGCTACACCTTC.

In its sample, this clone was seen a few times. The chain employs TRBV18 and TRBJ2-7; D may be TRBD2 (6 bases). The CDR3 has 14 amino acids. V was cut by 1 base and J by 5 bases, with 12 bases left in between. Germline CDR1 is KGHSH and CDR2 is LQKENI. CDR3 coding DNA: TGTGCCAGCTCACCACGGGGAGGATTCAACGAGCAGTACTTC. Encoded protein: CASSPRGGFNEQYF.

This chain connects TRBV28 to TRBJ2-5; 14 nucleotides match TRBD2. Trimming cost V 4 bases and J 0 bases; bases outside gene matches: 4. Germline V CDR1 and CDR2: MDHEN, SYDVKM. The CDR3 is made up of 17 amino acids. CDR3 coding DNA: TGTGCCAGCAGTTCCGGGACTAGCGGGGGATACCAAGAGACCCAGTACTTC. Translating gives CASSSGTSGGYQETQYF.

The CDR3 protein is CASSLTGREAGNTIYF. DNA for the CDR3: TGTGCCAGCAGTCTCACCGGCAGGGAGGCTGGAAACACCATATATTTT. This rearrangement joins TRBV28 to TRBJ1-3; weak D call: TRBD1 (5 bases). The germline V gene has CDR1 MDHEN and CDR2 SYDVKM. Trimming removed 5 bases at V and 2 bases at J, with 16 bases between. The length of the CDR3 is 16 residues.

The CDR3 region is CASSLAGTEFYGYTF. Here the CDR3 DNA reads TGTGCCAGCAGCCTGGCCGGGACAGAGTTCTATGGCTACACCTTC. This rearrangement joins TRBV7-2 to TRBJ1-2; 7 positions match TRBD1. This CDR3 comprises 15 residues. Germline CDR1 and CDR2: SGHTA and FQGNSA. The ends lost 5 bases at V and 4 bases at J; junction bases unmatched: 10. The full variable domain, completed using reference TRBV7-2 and TRBJ1-2, is GAGVSQSPSNKVTEKGKDVELRCDPISGHTALYWYRQSLGQGLEFLIYFQGNSAPDKSGLPSDRFSAERTGGSVSTLTIQRTQQEDSAVYLCASSLAGTEFYGYTFGSGTRLTVV.

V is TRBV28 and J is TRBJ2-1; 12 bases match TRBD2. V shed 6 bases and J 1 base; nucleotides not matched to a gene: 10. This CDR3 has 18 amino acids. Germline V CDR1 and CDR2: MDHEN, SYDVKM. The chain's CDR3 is CASSPSGLAGLSYNEQFF. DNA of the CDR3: TGTGCCAGCAGCCCATCCGGACTAGCGGGGCTTTCCTACAATGAGCAGTTCTTC.

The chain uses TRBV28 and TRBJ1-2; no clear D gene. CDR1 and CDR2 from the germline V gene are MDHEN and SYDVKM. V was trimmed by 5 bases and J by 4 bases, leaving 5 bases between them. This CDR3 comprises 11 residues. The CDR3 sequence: CASSAVYGYTF. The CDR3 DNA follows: TGTGCCAGCAGTGCAGTCTATGGCTACACCTTC.

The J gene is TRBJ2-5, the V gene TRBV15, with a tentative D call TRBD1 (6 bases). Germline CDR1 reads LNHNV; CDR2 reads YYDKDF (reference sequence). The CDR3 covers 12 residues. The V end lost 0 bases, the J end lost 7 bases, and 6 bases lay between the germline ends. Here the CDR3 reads CATSREGGTQYF. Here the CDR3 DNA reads TGTGCCACCAGCAGAGAAGGGGGGACCCAGTACTTC. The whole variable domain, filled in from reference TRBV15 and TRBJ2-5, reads DAMVIQNPRYQVTQFGKPVTLSCSQTLNHNVMYWYQQKSSQAPKLLFHYYDKDFNNEADTPDNFQSRRPNTSFCFLDIRSPGLGDTAMYLCATSREGGTQYFGPGTRLLVL.

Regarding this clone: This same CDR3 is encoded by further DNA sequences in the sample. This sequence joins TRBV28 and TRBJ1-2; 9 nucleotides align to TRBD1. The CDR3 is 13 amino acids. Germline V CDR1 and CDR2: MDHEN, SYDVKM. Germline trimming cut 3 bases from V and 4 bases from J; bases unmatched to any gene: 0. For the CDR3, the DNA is TGTGCCAGCAGTTTGGACAGGGGCTATGGCTACACCTTC. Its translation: CASSLDRGYGYTF.

The CDR3 here is CASSLTWDRFNTEAFF. The CDR3 DNA reads TGCGCCAGCAGCCTAACTTGGGACAGATTTAACACTGAAGCTTTCTTT. This chain connects TRBV5-1 to TRBJ1-1; 7 bases are a match to TRBD1. The V gene's germline CDR1 is SGHRS and CDR2 YFSETQ. Trimming at V came to 4 bases and at J to 2 bases, leaving 11 bases not matched to a gene. This CDR3 region has 16 residues.

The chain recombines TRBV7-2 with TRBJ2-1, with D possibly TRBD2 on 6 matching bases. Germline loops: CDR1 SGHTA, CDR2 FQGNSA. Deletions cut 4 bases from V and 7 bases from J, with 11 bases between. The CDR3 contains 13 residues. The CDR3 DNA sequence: TGTGCCAGCAGCTCCGGGACTCGTAATGAGCAGTTCTTC. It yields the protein CASSSGTRNEQFF.

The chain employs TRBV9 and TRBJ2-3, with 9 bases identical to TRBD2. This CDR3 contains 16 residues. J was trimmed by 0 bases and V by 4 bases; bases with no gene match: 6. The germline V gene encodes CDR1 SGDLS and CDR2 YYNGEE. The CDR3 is CASSRASGTSTDTQYF. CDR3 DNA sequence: TGTGCCAGCAGCCGGGCTAGCGGGACCAGCACAGATACGCAGTATTTT.

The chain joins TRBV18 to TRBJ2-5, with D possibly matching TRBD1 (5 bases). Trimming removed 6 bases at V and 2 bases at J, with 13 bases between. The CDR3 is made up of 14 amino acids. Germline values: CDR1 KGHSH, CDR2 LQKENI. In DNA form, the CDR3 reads TGTGCCAGCTCCCCTGACAGTCAACAAGAGACCCAGTACTTC. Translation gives CASSPDSQQETQYF.

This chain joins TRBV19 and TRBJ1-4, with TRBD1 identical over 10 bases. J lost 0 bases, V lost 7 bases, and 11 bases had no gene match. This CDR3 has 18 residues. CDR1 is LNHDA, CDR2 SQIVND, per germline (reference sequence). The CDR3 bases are TGTGCCAGTACGCGAGTGGGACAGGGGTTTTCAACTAATGAAAAACTGTTTTTT. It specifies CASTRVGQGFSTNEKLFF.

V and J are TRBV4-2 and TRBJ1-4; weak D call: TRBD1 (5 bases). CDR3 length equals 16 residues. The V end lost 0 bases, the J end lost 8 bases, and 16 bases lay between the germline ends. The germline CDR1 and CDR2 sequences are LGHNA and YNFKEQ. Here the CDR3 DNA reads TGTGCCAGCAGCCAAGAAAGTACAGGCCTTTTGGAAAAACTGTTTTTT. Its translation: CASSQESTGLLEKLFF.

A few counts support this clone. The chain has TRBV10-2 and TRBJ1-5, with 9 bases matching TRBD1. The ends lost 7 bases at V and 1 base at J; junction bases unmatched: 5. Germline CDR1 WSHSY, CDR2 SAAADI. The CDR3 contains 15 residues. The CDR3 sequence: CASKRQGESNQPQHF. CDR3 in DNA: TGCGCCAGCAAGCGACAGGGGGAAAGCAATCAGCCCCAGCATTTT.

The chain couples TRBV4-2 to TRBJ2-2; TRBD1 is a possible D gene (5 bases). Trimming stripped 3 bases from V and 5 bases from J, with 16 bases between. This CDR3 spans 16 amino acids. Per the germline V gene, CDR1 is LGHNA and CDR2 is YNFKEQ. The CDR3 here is CASSQKGDTLTGELFF. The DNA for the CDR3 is TGTGCCAGCAGCCAGAAAGGGGATACTTTAACCGGGGAGCTGTTTTTT.

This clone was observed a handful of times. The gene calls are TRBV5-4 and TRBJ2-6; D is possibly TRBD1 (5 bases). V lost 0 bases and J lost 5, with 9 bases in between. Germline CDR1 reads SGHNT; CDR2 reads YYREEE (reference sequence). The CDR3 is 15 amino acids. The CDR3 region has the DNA TGTGCCAGCAGCTTGGAAGCAGGGCGGGCCAACGTCCTGACTTTC. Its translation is CASSLEAGRANVLTF.

The CDR3 here is CASSETKGTSGTPETQYF. In DNA form, the CDR3 reads TGTGCCAGCAGTGAAACAAAAGGGACTAGCGGAACTCCCGAGACCCAGTACTTC. The rearrangement joins TRBV25-1 to TRBJ2-5, with TRBD2 identical over 11 bases. This CDR3 contains 18 residues. V shed 2 bases and J 5 bases; nucleotides not matched to a gene: 13. CDR1 MGHDK and CDR2 SYGVNS come from the germline V gene.

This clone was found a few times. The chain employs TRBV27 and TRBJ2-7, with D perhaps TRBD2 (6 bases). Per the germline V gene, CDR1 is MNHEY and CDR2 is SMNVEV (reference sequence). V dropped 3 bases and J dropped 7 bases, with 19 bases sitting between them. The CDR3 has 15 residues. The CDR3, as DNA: TGTGCCAGCAGTTTCCAGCCCGGGACCGGGGGTGAGCAGTACTTC. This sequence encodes CASSFQPGTGGEQYF.

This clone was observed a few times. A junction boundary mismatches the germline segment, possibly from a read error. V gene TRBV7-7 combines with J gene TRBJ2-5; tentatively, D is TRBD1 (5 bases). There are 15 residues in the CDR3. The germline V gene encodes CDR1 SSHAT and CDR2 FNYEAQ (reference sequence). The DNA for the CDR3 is TGTGCTAGCAGCTTAGTCGCAGGGCAAGGAGAGACCCAGTACTTC. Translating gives CASSLVAGQGETQYF.

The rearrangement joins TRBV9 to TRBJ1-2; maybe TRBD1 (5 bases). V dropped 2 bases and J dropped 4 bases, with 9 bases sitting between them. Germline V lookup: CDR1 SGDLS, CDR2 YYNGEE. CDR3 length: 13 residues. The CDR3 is CASSVGGSYGYTF. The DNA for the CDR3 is TGTGCCAGCAGCGTCGGGGGGTCCTATGGCTACACCTTC.

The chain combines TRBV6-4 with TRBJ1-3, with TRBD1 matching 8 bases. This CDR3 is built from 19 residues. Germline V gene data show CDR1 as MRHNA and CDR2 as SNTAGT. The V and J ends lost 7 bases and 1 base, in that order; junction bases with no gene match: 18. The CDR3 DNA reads TGTGCCAGCATTCCTACGGACAGGGAGGGGGGAGAATCTGGAAACACCATATATTTT. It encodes CASIPTDREGGESGNTIYF.

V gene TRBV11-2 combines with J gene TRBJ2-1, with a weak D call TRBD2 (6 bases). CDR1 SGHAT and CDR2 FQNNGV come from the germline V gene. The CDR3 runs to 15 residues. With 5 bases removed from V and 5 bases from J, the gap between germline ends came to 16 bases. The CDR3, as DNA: TGTGCCAGCAGCCTGAATACGGGAGCAGACAATGAGCAGTTCTTC. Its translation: CASSLNTGADNEQFF.